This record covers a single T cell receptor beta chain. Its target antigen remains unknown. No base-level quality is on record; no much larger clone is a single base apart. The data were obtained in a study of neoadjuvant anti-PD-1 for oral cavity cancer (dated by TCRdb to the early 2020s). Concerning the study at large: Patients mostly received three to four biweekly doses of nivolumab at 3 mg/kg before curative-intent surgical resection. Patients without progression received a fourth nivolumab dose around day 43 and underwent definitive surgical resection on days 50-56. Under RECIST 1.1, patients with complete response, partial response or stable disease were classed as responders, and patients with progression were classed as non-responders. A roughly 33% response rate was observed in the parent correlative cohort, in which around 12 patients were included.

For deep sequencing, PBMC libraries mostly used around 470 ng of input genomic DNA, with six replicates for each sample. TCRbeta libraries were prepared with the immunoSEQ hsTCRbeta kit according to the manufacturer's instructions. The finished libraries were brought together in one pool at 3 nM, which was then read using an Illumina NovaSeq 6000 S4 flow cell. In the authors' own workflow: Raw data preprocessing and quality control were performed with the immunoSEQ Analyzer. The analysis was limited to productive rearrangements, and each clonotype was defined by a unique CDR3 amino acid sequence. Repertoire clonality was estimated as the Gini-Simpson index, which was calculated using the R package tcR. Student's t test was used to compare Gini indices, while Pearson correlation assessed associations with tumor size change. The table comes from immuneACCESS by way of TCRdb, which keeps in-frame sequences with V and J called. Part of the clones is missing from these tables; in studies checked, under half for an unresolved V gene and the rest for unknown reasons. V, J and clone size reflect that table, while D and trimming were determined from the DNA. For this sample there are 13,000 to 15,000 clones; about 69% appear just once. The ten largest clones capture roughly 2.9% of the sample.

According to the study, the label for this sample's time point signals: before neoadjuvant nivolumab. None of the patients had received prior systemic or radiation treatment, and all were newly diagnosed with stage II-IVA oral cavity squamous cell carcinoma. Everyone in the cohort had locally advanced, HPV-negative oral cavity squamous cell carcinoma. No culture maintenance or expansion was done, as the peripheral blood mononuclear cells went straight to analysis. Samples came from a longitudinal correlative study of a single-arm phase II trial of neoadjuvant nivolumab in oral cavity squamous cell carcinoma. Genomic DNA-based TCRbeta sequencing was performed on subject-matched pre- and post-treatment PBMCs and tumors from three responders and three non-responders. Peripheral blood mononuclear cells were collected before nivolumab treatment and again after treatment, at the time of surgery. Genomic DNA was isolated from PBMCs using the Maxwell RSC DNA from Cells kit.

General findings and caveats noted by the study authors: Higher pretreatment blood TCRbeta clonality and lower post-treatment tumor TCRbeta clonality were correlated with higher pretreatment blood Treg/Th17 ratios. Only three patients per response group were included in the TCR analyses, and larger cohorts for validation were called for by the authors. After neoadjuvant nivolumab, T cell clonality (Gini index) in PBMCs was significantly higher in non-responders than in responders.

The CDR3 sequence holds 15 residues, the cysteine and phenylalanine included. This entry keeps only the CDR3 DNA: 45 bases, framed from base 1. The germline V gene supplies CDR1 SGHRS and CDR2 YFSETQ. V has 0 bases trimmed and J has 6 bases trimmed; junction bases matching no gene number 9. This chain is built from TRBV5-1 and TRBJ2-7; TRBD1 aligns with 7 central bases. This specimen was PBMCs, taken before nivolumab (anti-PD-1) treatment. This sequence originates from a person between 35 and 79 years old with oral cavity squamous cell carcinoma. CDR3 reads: CASSLDTGVQREQYF. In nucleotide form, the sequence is TGCGCCAGCAGCTTGGATACAGGGGTGCAGCGCGAGCAGTACTTC. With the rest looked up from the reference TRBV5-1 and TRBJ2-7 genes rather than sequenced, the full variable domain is KAGVTQTPRYLIKTRGQQVTLSCSPISGHRSVSWYQQTPGQGLQFLFEYFSETQRNKGNFPGRFSGRQFSNSRSEMNVSTLELGDSALYLCASSLDTGVQREQYFGPGTRLTVT.